This T cell receptor (beta chain) was sequenced in a study of blood T cell repertoires in COVID-19. In the study overall: The study drew acute and convalescent COVID-19 samples from the United States, Italy and Spain. Sources were T cells, B-cell-depleted T cells, or PBMCs; the material itself was cDNA or gDNA.

TCRdb keeps only in-frame clones here, not all; method: immunoSEQ multiplex PCR. The sample holds 210,000 or so clones, more than 70% seen once. Participant reports of clinical history set cohort assignment. The CDR3 runs 14 residues. V lost 0 bases to trimming and J lost 4 bases; unmatched junction nucleotides: 3. The germline V gene encodes CDR1 SQVTM and CDR2 ANQGSEA. This clone was detected only a few times. The rearrangement uses TRBV29-1 and TRBJ1-2, with 9 bases lining up with TRBD1. The sequence derives from a man younger than 40 with acute COVID-19. The sequencing sample was made of PBMCs or T cells enriched from blood (not recorded which). CDR3 in DNA: TGCAGCGTTGAAGATCGGGGACAGGGCTATGGCTACACCTTC. Encoded protein: CSVEDRGQGYGYTF.